Listed below are T cell receptor beta chains from one sample, sequenced in a study of blood T cell repertoires in COVID-19. Only in-frame clones appear in the TCRdb table, and some are missing; sequencing was by immunoSEQ multiplex PCR. Of 120,000 to 150,000 clones in the sample, about four fifths were seen once. The sequenced sample consisted of peripheral blood. Receptors originate from a human donor in a cohort sampled during active COVID-19. The CDR3 runs from the conserved cysteine through the conserved F or W. A D gene is named only where the DNA matches it firmly. Where a row states a size, it is once, few, many or the class of an expanded clone; other rows omit it.

TRBV7-8,.,.,TRBJ2-3,TGTGCCAGCAGCTTCGGTATAGTAGATACGCAGTATTTT,CASSFGIVDTQYF
TRBV5-1,.,.,TRBJ2-3,TGCGCCAGCAGCTTGAGTAGAGATACGCAGTATTTT,CASSLSRDTQYF
TRBV7-9,.,TRBD1,TRBJ1-6,TGTGCCAGCAGCCCATCGACCCAACAGGGGTGGAATTCACCCCTCCACTTT,CASSPSTQQGWNSPLHF
TRBV5-5,.,TRBD1,TRBJ1-4,TGTGCCAGCAGCTTGGATAGACAGGGCGGGAATGAAAAACTGTTTTTT,CASSLDRQGGNEKLFF
TRBV6-2/TRBV6-3,once,.,TRBJ2-3,TGTGCCAGCAGCCGGGCCACGGATACGCAGTATTTT,CASSRATDTQYF
TRBV3-1/TRBV3-2,few,TRBD1,TRBJ2-1,TGTGCCAGCAGCCAAGATCAGGGGGCGCCGCAGTTCTTC,CASSQDQGAPQFF
TRBV3-1/TRBV3-2,.,TRBD1,TRBJ2-7,TGTGCCAGCAGCCCCTATAGCCAGGGGGCTTTGTACTTC,CASSPYSQGALYF
TRBV12-3/TRBV12-4,.,.,TRBJ1-1,TGTGCCAGCAGCCTTGGGAGCACTGAAGCTTTCTTT,CASSLGSTEAFF
TRBV5-1,.,TRBD2,TRBJ2-3,TGCGCCAGCAGCCTGTGGGGTAGCGGGGGGGCCGCAGATACGCAGTATTTT,CASSLWGSGGAADTQYF
TRBV15,.,TRBD1,TRBJ2-7,TGTGCCACCAGCAGACCGGGACAGTGGCCCTACGAGCAGTACTTC,CATSRPGQWPYEQYF
TRBV19,.,.,TRBJ2-3,TGTGCCAGTAGTATCAGGGCAGATACGCAGTATTTT,CASSIRADTQYF
TRBV6-5,few,TRBD1,TRBJ2-5,TGTGCCAGCAGGAGGACAGGGGGAGGGCAAGAGACCCAGTACTTC,CASRRTGGGQETQYF
TRBV30,.,.,TRBJ2-5,TGTGCCTGGAGGGATGGGGCAGAACAAGAGACCCAGTACTTC,CAWRDGAEQETQYF
TRBV5-6,.,TRBD1,TRBJ1-6,TGTGCCAGCAGCCCGATGGACAGGCGATTTTACCGGCTACCCCTCCACTTT,CASSPMDRRFYRLPLHF
TRBV24-1,.,TRBD1,TRBJ1-6,TGTGCCACCAGTGATTTGAAGGTGTTACAGGGGCTACGACTCTTCAGCTCCTATAATTCACCCCTCCACTTT,CATSDLKVLQGLRLFSSYNSPLHF
TRBV19,few,TRBD1,TRBJ2-1,TGTGCCAGTACCGGGACAGGGGGATACAATGAGCAGTTCTTC,CASTGTGGYNEQFF
TRBV19,.,TRBD1,TRBJ2-2,TGTGCCAGTAGAAGGGACAGGGGCACCGGGGAGCTGTTTTTT,CASRRDRGTGELFF
TRBV5-6,.,.,TRBJ1-1,TGTGCCAGCAGCCCGCAGGGATGGTTCTCTGAAGCTTTCTTT,CASSPQGWFSEAFF
TRBV6-4,.,TRBD1,TRBJ1-1,TGTGCCAGCAGTTCTTGGACAGGGGACACTGAAGCTTTCTTT,CASSSWTGDTEAFF
TRBV5-1,.,TRBD2,TRBJ2-5,TGCGCCAGCAGATACCGCCCGGAAAACAGCGGGGGAGGATCGGAGACCCAGTACTTC,CASRYRPENSGGGSETQYF
TRBV13,.,.,TRBJ2-7,TGTGCCAGCAGCTTAGGGTCAGTCCCTCAGTACTTC,CASSLGSVPQYF
TRBV5-3,.,TRBD2,TRBJ2-4,TGTGCCAGAAGCTTGGAAGGCGGGGGACTAGCCAAAAACATTCAGTACTTC,CARSLEGGGLAKNIQYF
TRBV6-6,.,.,TRBJ2-3,TGTGCCAGCAGTCCACGAAGAGGTGGTACAGATACGCAGTATTTT,CASSPRRGGTDTQYF
TRBV5-1,.,.,TRBJ2-1,TGCGCCAGCAGCAGACTAGACAATGAGCAGTTCTTC,CASSRLDNEQFF
TRBV29-1,.,.,TRBJ1-3,TGCAGCGCTGGGGGCGCAGGAAACACCATATATTTT,CSAGGAGNTIYF
TRBV5-6,.,.,TRBJ1-2,TGTGCCAGCAGCTTCAAGCAACAGACCTATGGCTACACCTTC,CASSFKQQTYGYTF
TRBV5-4,.,TRBD1,TRBJ2-7,TGTGCCAGCAGTCTTGACAGGGAATCCTACGAGCAGTACTTC,CASSLDRESYEQYF
TRBV6-5,.,.,TRBJ2-6,TGTGCCAGCAGCTTTCGGGGTCTTGGGGCCAACGTCCTGACTTTC,CASSFRGLGANVLTF
TRBV23-1,.,.,TRBJ2-7,TGCGCCAGCAGTCACAATACGCCCCGAGGGTGCGAGCAGTACTTC,CASSHNTPRGCEQYF
TRBV5-6,once,TRBD2,TRBJ2-5,TGTGCCAGCAGCCCCTTTAGCGGGGGGGCCGGGGAGGAGACCCAGTACTTC,CASSPFSGGAGEETQYF
TRBV9,.,.,TRBJ2-7,TGTGCCAGCAGCGTAGTTGACACCCCCTACGAGCAGTACTTC,CASSVVDTPYEQYF
TRBV6-2/TRBV6-3,.,TRBD1,TRBJ2-7,TGTGCCAGCAGTGCCGGGACAGGGGTCTACGAGCAGTACTTC,CASSAGTGVYEQYF
TRBV5-1,.,TRBD2,TRBJ2-2,TGCGCCAGCAGCTTGAGGGCCGGGACTAGCGGGGGAAACACCGGGGAGCTGTTTTTT,CASSLRAGTSGGNTGELFF
TRBV10-3,.,.,TRBJ1-3,TGTGCCGGCGGATCCGGCCCTGGAAACACCATATATTTT,CAGGSGPGNTIYF
TRBV19,.,.,TRBJ2-2,TGTGCCAGTAGTATTAGGGGGTCCACCGGGGAGCTGTTTTTT,CASSIRGSTGELFF
TRBV30,.,.,TRBJ1-1,TGTGCCTGGAGTGTACTTGCTAGGGGCAGGGCGACACCGAACACTGAAGCTTTCTTT,CAWSVLARGRATPNTEAFF
TRBV7-6,.,.,TRBJ2-1,TGTGCCAGCAGCTTAGGTGGGCAGGGATCCTACAATGAGCAGTTCTTC,CASSLGGQGSYNEQFF
TRBV6-1,few,.,TRBJ1-1,TGTGCCAGCAGGGAAAACAGGGCATCCATGAACACTGAAGCTTTCTTT,CASRENRASMNTEAFF
TRBV7-2,.,TRBD1,TRBJ1-1,TGTGCCAGCAGCTTAAACGCAGGGGGGCTTGAAGCTTTCTTT,CASSLNAGGLEAFF
TRBV10-3,once,.,TRBJ1-5,TGTGCCATTGGGATTAGGGGCAGCAATCAGCCCCAGCATTTT,CAIGIRGSNQPQHF
TRBV4-1,.,.,TRBJ1-6,TGCGCCAGCAGCCAAGATCTTGTGAATAATTCACTCCTCCACTTT,CASSQDLVNNSLLHF
TRBV28,many,.,TRBJ1-2,TGTGCCAGCAGCCCGATGGGGGAGGGAGCCGGCTACACCTTC,CASSPMGEGAGYTF
TRBV12-3/TRBV12-4,.,.,TRBJ1-1,TGTGCCAGCAGCCTGAACACGAACACTGAAGCTTTCTTT,CASSLNTNTEAFF
TRBV7-8,.,.,TRBJ2-7,TGTGCCAGCAGCTTAATCGGGGGGCAGTACTTC,CASSLIGGQYF
TRBV6-5,.,TRBD2,TRBJ2-7,TGTGCCAGCAGTTATCTAGCGGGGGGCCGGACCTACGAGCAGTACTTC,CASSYLAGGRTYEQYF
TRBV25-1,.,TRBD1,TRBJ2-7,TGTGCCAGCAGTGAGGGACAGATGCTAGGGCAGTACTTC,CASSEGQMLGQYF
TRBV28,.,.,TRBJ2-7,TGTGCCAGCAGTTTAGCAGGGGAACCGTACGAGCAGTACTTC,CASSLAGEPYEQYF
TRBV2,.,TRBD2,TRBJ2-5,TGTGCCAGCGGAAAACCGGGACTAGCAGTACAAGAGACCCAGTACTTC,CASGKPGLAVQETQYF
TRBV6-5,.,TRBD2,TRBJ2-3,TGTGCCAGCACGCTAGCGGGGCCCCCTTATACGCAGTATTTT,CASTLAGPPYTQYF
TRBV29-1,.,TRBD1,TRBJ1-3,TGCAGCGTCCTACAGGGGTTAGGAAACACCATATATTTT,CSVLQGLGNTIYF
TRBV10-3,.,TRBD1,TRBJ1-1,TGTGCCACTGAAGCCGGGACAGCGGGTGAAGCTTTCTTT,CATEAGTAGEAFF
TRBV5-1,.,TRBD1,TRBJ2-2,TGCGCCAGCACCCGGACAGGGGAAGTCGGGGAGCTGTTTTTT,CASTRTGEVGELFF
TRBV4-1,.,TRBD2,TRBJ2-3,TGCGCCAGCAGCCCCCTAGCGGGGGGAACAAACACAGATACGCAGTATTTT,CASSPLAGGTNTDTQYF
TRBV19,.,.,TRBJ1-5,TGTGCCAGTAGTATTAGACAGTATAGCAATCAGCCCCAGCATTTT,CASSIRQYSNQPQHF
TRBV7-2,once,TRBD2,TRBJ2-1,TGTGCCAGCAGCTTAGATCCTAGCGGGCCTTACAATGAGCAGTTCTTC,CASSLDPSGPYNEQFF